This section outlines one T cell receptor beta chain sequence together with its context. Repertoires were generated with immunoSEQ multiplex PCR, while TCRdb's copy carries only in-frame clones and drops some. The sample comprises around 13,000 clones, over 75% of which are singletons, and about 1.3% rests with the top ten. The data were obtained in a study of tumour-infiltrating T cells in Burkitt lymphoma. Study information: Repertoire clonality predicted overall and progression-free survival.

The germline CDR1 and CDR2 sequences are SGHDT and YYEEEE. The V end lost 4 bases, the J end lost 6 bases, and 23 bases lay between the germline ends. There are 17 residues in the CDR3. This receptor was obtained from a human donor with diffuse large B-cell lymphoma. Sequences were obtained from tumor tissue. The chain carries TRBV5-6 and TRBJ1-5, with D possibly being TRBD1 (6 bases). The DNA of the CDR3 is TGTGCCAGCAGCCGAAAACCACGCTCGGGGGGCCTTCAGCCCCAGCATTTT. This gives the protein CASSRKPRSGGLQPQHF.